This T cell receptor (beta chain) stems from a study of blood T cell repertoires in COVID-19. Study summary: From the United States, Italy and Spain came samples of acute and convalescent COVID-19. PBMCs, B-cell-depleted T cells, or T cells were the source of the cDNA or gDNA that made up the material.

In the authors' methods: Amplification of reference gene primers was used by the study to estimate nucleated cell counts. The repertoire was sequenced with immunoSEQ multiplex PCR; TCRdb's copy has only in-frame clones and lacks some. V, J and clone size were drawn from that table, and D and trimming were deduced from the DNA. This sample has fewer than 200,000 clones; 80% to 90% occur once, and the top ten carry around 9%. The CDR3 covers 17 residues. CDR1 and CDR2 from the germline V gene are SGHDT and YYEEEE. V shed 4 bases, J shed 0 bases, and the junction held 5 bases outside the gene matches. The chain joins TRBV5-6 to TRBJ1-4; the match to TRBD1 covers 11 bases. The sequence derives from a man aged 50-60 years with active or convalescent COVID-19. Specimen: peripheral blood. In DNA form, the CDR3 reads TGTGCCAGCAGCCGGGACAGGGGGACCGCAACTAATGAAAAACTGTTTTTT. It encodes CASSRDRGTATNEKLFF.